This T cell receptor beta chain is from a study of blood T cell repertoires in COVID-19. The overall study: Sites in the United States, Italy and Spain provided acute and convalescent COVID-19 samples.

This clone appeared once. V was pared by 5 bases and J by 0 bases, with 21 bases between. Germline CDR1 and CDR2: SQVTM and ANQGSEA. The CDR3 runs to 17 residues. Measured with immunoSEQ multiplex PCR; TCRdb has only the in-frame clones, and not every one. The top ten clones hold around 4.2% of a sample with hundreds of thousands of clones, approximately 80% of them seen once. Sequenced material: peripheral blood. This rearrangement joins TRBV29-1 to TRBJ2-3; TRBD1 might be the D (6 bases). The TCR was taken from a woman between 45 and 60 years old with active or convalescent COVID-19. The CDR3 loop is CSVRGTAGRGSTDTQYF. CDR3 sequence (DNA): TGCAGCGTTAGGGGAACGGCCGGAAGGGGGAGCACAGATACGCAGTATTTT.